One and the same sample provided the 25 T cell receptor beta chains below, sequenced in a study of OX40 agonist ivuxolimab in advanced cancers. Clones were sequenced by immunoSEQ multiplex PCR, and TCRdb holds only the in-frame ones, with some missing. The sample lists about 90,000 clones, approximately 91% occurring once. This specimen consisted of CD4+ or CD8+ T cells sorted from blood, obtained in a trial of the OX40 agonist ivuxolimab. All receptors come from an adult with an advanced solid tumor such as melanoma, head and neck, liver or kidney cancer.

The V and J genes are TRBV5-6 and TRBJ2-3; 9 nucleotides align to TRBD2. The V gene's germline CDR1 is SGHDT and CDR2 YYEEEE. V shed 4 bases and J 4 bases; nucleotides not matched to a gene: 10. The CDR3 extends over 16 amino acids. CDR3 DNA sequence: TGTGCCAGCAGCCCCTTAGCGGGAGTGGGGTCAGATACGCAGTATTTT. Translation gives CASSPLAGVGSDTQYF.

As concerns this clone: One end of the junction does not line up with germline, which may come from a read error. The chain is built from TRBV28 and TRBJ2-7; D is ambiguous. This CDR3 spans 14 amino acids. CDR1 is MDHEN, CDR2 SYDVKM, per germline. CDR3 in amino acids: CASSLWASSYEQHF. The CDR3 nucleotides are TGTGCCAGCAGTTTATGGGCGAGCTCCTACGAGCAGCACTTC.

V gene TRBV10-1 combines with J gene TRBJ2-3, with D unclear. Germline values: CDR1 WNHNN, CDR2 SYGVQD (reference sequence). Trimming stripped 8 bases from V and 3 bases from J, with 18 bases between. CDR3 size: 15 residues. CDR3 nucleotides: TGCGCCAGCTCCGATCGTTTCGTGGGTACAGATACGCAGTATTTT. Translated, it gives CASSDRFVGTDTQYF.

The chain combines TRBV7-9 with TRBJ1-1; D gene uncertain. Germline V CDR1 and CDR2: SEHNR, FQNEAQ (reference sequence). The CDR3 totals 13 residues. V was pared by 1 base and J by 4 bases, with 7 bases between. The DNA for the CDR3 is TGTGCCAGCAGCTTAGGGGGTTTCACTGAAGCTTTCTTT. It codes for CASSLGGFTEAFF.

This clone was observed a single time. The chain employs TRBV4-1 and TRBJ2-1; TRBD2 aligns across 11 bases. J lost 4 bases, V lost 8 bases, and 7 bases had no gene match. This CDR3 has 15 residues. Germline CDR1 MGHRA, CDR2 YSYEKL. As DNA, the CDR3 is TGCGCCAGCCGGATAGCGGGAGGGCTTTACAATGAGCAGTTCTTC. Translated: CASRIAGGLYNEQFF.

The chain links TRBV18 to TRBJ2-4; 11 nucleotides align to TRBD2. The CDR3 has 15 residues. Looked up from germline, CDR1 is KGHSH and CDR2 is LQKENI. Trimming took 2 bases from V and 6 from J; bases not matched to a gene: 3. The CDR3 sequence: CASSPGLAGGNIQYF. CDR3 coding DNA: TGTGCCAGCTCACCAGGGCTAGCGGGAGGAAACATTCAGTACTTC.

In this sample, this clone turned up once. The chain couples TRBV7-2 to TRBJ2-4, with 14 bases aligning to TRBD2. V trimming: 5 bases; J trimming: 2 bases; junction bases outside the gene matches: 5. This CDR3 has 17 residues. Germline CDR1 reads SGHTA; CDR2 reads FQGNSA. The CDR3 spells CASSPRTSGRSKNIQYF. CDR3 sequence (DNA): TGTGCCAGCAGCCCCCGGACTAGCGGGAGGTCCAAAAACATTCAGTACTTC.

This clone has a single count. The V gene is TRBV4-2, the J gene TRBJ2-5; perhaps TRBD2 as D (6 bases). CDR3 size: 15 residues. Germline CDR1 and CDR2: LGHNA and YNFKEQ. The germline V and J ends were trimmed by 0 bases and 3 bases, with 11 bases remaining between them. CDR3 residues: CASSQELAPKETQYF. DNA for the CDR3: TGTGCCAGCAGCCAAGAACTAGCCCCAAAAGAGACCCAGTACTTC.

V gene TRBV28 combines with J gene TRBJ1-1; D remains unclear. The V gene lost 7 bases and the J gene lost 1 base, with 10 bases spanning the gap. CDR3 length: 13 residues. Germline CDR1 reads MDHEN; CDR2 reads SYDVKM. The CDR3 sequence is CASTEEGNTEAFF. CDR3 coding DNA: TGTGCCAGCACCGAGGAAGGGAACACTGAAGCTTTCTTT. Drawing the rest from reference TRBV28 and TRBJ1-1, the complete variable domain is DVKVTQSSRYLVKRTGEKVFLECVQDMDHENMFWYRQDPGLGLRLIYFSYDVKMKEKGDIPEGYSVSREKKERFSLILESASTNQTSMYLCASTEEGNTEAFFGQGTRLTVV.

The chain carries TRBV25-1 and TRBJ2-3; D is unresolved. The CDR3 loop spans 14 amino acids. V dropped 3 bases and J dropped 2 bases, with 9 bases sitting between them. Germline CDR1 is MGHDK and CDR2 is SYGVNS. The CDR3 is CASSDMEATDTQYF. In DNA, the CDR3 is TGTGCCAGCAGTGATATGGAAGCCACAGATACGCAGTATTTT. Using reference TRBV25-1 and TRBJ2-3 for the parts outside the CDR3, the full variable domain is EADIYQTPRYLVIGTGKKITLECSQTMGHDKMYWYQQDPGMELHLIHYSYGVNSTEKGDLSSESTVSRIRTEHFPLTLESARPSHTSQYLCASSDMEATDTQYFGPGTRLTVL.

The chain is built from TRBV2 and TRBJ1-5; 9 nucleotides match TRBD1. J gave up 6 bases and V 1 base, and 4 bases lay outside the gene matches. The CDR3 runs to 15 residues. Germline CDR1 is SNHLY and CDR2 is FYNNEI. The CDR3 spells CASSEEGTGTQPQHF. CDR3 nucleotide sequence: TGTGCCAGCAGTGAAGAGGGGACAGGGACTCAGCCCCAGCATTTT.

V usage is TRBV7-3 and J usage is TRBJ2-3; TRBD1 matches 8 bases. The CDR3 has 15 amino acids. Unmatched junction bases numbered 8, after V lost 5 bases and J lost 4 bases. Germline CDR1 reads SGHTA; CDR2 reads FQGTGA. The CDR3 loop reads CASSQNRGYADTQYF. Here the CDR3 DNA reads TGTGCCAGCAGCCAGAACAGGGGGTACGCAGATACGCAGTATTTT.

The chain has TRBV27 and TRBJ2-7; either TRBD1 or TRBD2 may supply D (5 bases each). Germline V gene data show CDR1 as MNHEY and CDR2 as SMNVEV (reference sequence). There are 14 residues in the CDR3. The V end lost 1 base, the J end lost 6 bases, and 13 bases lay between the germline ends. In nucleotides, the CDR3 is TGTGCCAGCAGTTTATACCGGGGCTCTACCGAGCAGTACTTC. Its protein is CASSLYRGSTEQYF.

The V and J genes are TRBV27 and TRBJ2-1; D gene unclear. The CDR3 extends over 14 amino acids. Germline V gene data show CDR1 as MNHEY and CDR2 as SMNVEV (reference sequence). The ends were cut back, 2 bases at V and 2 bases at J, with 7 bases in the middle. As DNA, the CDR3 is TGTGCCAGCAGTTTAGGGGTAGCCTACAATGAGCAGTTCTTC. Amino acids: CASSLGVAYNEQFF.

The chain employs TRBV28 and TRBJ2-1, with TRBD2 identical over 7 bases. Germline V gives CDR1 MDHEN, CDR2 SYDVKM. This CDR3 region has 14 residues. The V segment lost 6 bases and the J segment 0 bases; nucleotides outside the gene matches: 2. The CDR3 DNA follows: TGTGCCAGCAGGGGGGAGGGCTCCTACAATGAGCAGTTCTTC. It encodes CASRGEGSYNEQFF.

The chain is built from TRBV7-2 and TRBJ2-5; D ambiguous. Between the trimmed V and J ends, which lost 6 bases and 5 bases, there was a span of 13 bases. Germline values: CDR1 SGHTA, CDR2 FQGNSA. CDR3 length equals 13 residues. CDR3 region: CASSRRAFETQYF. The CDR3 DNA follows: TGTGCCAGCAGTCGACGGGCCTTTGAGACCCAGTACTTC.

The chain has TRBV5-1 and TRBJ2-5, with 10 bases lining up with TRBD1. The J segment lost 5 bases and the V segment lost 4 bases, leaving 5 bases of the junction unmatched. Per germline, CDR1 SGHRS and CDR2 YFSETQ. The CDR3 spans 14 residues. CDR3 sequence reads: CASSPGQGRETQYF. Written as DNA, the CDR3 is TGCGCCAGCAGCCCGGGACAGGGGAGGGAGACCCAGTACTTC.

DNA of the CDR3: TGTGCCAGCAGTGAGAATACAGGGGGCGAGCAGTACTTC. Its translation is CASSENTGGEQYF. The chain is built from TRBV6-6 and TRBJ2-7, with 8 bases fitting TRBD1. V shed 5 bases, J shed 6 bases, and the junction held 6 bases outside the gene matches. This CDR3 has 13 amino acids. Germline assignment: CDR1 MNHNY and CDR2 SVGAGI (reference sequence).

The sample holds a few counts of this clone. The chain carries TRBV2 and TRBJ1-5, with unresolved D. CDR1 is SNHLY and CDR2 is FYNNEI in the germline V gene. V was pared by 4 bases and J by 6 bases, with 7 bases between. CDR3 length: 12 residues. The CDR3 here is CASSVGGQPQHF. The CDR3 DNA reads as TGTGCCAGCAGTGTTGGTGGTCAGCCCCAGCATTTT.

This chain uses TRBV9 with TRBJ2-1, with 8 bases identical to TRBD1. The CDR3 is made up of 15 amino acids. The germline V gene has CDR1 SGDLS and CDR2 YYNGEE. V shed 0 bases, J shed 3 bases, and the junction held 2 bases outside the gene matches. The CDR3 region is CASSVDGTGYNEQFF. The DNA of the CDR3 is TGTGCCAGCAGCGTAGATGGGACAGGCTACAATGAGCAGTTCTTC. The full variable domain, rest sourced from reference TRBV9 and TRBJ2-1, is DSGVTQTPKHLITATGQRVTLRCSPRSGDLSVYWYQQSLDQGLQFLIQYYNGEERAKGNILERFSAQQFPDLHSELNLSSLELGDSALYFCASSVDGTGYNEQFFGPGTRLTVL.

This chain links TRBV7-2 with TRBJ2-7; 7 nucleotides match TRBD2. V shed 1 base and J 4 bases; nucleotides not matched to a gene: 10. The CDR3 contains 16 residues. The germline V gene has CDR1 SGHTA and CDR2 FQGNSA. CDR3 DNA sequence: TGTGCCAGCAGCTTAGTTGTCGCGGCGGGAGATTACGAGCAGTACTTC. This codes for CASSLVVAAGDYEQYF.

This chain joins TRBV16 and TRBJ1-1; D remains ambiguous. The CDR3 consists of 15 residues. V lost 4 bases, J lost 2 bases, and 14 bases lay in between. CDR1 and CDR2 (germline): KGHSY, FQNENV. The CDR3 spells CASSPNRPGNTEAFF. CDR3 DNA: TGTGCCAGCAGCCCTAATAGGCCGGGAAACACTGAAGCTTTCTTT.

The CDR3 spells CASSAGNSNQPQHF. The CDR3 region has the DNA TGTGCCAGCAGCGCCGGAAATAGCAATCAGCCCCAGCATTTT. This chain uses TRBV9 with TRBJ1-5, with no clear D. Germline CDR1 and CDR2: SGDLS and YYNGEE. Trimming cost V 3 bases and J 0 bases, with 7 bases left between them. The CDR3 has 14 residues.

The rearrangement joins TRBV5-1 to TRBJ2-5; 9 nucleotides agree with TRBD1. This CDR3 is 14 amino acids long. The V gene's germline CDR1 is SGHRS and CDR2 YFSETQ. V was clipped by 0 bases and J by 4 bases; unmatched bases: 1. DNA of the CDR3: TGCGCCAGCAGCTTGGGACAGGGGGGAGAGACCCAGTACTTC. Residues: CASSLGQGGETQYF.

Written as DNA, the CDR3 is TGTGCCTGGAGTGGACCCTACGGACCCCTCCACTTT. It yields the protein CAWSGPYGPLHF. V is TRBV30 and J is TRBJ1-6, with D unresolved. The V gene's germline CDR1 is GTSNPN and CDR2 SVGIG (reference sequence). The CDR3 sequence is 12 residues long. Trimming left V 1 base short and J 12 bases short, with 10 bases between.